Below, 7 T cell receptor beta chains from the same sample are listed, as sequenced in a study of blood T cell repertoires in COVID-19. The data were produced by immunoSEQ multiplex PCR, yet TCRdb's version contains in-frame clones alone and is incomplete. This sample carries over 300,000 clones, roughly 90% of them seen once, and the ten largest clones take 0.95% to 1%. Sequenced material: PBMCs or T cells enriched from blood (not recorded which). The receptors were gathered from a young woman with acute COVID-19.

A single count supports this clone. This rearrangement joins TRBV4-3 to TRBJ2-3; 10 nucleotides agree with TRBD2. The V gene's germline CDR1 is LGHNA and CDR2 YSLEER. There are 16 residues in the CDR3. J was trimmed by 6 bases and V by 0 bases; bases with no gene match: 6. In nucleotides, the CDR3 is TGCGCCAGCAGCCAAGATAAGCGGGGGGGCTTCGATACGCAGTATTTT. Its protein product is CASSQDKRGGFDTQYF.

The chain employs TRBV5-1 and TRBJ1-2; 8 bases agree with TRBD1. Trimming at V came to 3 bases and at J to 2 bases, leaving 9 bases not matched to a gene. The V gene's germline CDR1 is SGHRS and CDR2 YFSETQ. The CDR3 covers 16 residues. The CDR3 coding sequence is TGCGCCAGCAGCTCCCCGGCAGGGGGCGGAAACTATGGCTACACCTTC. This encodes CASSSPAGGGNYGYTF. The full variable domain, completed using reference TRBV5-1 and TRBJ1-2, is KAGVTQTPRYLIKTRGQQVTLSCSPISGHRSVSWYQQTPGQGLQFLFEYFSETQRNKGNFPGRFSGRQFSNSRSEMNVSTLELGDSALYLCASSSPAGGGNYGYTFGSGTRLTVV.

The chain has TRBV19 and TRBJ1-2, with D uncertain. Germline lookup yields CDR1 LNHDA and CDR2 SQIVND (reference sequence). This CDR3 has 11 amino acids. Trimming pared 6 bases from V and 8 bases from J, leaving 10 bases between. The CDR3 sequence is CASRREWGYTF. In DNA form, the CDR3 reads TGTGCCAGTAGGAGAGAGTGGGGCTACACCTTC.

This rearrangement joins TRBV4-3 to TRBJ2-3; 8 bases are shared with TRBD2. CDR3 size: 19 residues. Germline V CDR1 and CDR2: LGHNA, YSLEER. J was trimmed by 4 bases and V by 0 bases; bases with no gene match: 15. The CDR3 DNA sequence: TGCGCCAGCAGCCAAGATCCTGGGCTAGCGGGTTGGATGGCAGATACGCAGTATTTT. Translation: CASSQDPGLAGWMADTQYF.

In regard to this clone: Relative to the germline gene, one junction end is altered; a read error may explain this. V gene TRBV7-9 combines with J gene TRBJ1-2, with unresolved D. There are 11 residues in the CDR3. From germline, CDR1 is SEHNR and CDR2 FQNEAQ (reference sequence). Here the CDR3 DNA reads TGTGCCAGCAGCTTAGACCCAGCCCAGGCCTTC. It encodes CASSLDPAQAF. The whole variable domain, remainder taken from reference TRBV7-9 and TRBJ1-2, is DTGVSQNPRHKITKRGQNVTFRCDPISEHNRLYWYRQTLGQGPEFLTYFQNEAQLEKSRLLSDRFSAERPKGSFSTLEIQRTEQGDSAMYLCASSLDPAQAFGSGTRLTVV.

The rearrangement links TRBV25-1 to TRBJ1-2, with D possibly being TRBD1 (5 bases). Germline values: CDR1 MGHDK, CDR2 SYGVNS. Deletions cut 1 base from V and 7 bases from J, with 19 bases between. This CDR3 is 16 amino acids long. CDR3 DNA sequence: TGTGCCAGCAGTGAATGGGGGGTCTCTGGTGTGGGTGGCTACACCTTC. Its protein is CASSEWGVSGVGGYTF.

The genes are TRBV5-6 and TRBJ1-2; 8 nucleotides align to TRBD1. In germline, CDR1 is SGHDT, CDR2 YYEEEE. This CDR3 has 14 amino acids. With V trimmed by 4 bases and J by 7 bases, 9 bases remained unmatched. CDR3: CASSTYRGASGYTF. The CDR3 nucleotides read TGTGCCAGCAGCACGTACAGGGGGGCCAGTGGCTACACCTTC. The full variable domain, in which reference TRBV5-6 and TRBJ1-2 provide the parts outside the CDR3, is DAGVTQSPTHLIKTRGQQVTLRCSPKSGHDTVSWYQQALGQGPQFIFQYYEEEERQRGNFPDRFSGHQFPNYSSELNVNALLLGDSALYLCASSTYRGASGYTFGSGTRLTVV.